This is a list of T cell receptor beta chains from one sample in a study of T cell responses to AZD1222 COVID-19 vaccine. Measured with immunoSEQ multiplex PCR; TCRdb has only the in-frame clones, and not every one. Of approximately 100,000 clones in the sample, approximately 90% were seen once. The specimen comprised peripheral blood, sampled on day 0 of AZD1222 vaccination. Receptors originate from an adult in good health. CDR3s include the opening cysteine and the closing phenylalanine or tryptophan. Each record gives: CDR3 length, V gene, CDR3 protein.

>16|TRBV6-5
CASSYFPGQRTSGYTF
>16|TRBV5-1
CASTISAPSNTGELFF
>14|TRBV7-3
CASSLMGGATEAFF
>14|TRBV9
CASSSPSRGSEQYF
>15|TRBV7-8
CASSPLDGGPETQYF
>14|TRBV11-2
CASRDSRRAGEQYF
>15|TRBV11-2
CASSLEPSSYNEQFF
>15|TRBV3-1/TRBV3-2
CASSQVPKSTGELFF
>15|TRBV11-2
CASSLSGGTGYEQYF
>16|TRBV6-5
CASSYQWGERPYGYTF
>21|TRBV5-1
CASSLARWVTGATYSGNTIYF
>17|TRBV4-2
CASSQGAGGTNTGELFF
>13|TRBV28
CASSPAGVYGYTF
>12|TRBV29-1
CSVTGTNEKLFF
>14|TRBV18
CASSWGRGDTEAFF
>13|TRBV12-3/TRBV12-4
CASSLLAGETQYF
>14|TRBV2
CASRSRGLGNTIYF
>14|TRBV27
CASSLGLPRDTQYF
>15|TRBV5-1
CASSSGQGAGQPQHF
>13|TRBV2
CASSLDSNTEAFF
>14|TRBV29-1
CSAGKGQGDEKLFF
>14|TRBV7-2
CASSPGTSKETQYF
>16|TRBV5-1
CASSLSASQANYGYTF
>15|TRBV6-5
CASSIGTGLNSPLHF
>14|TRBV6-1
CASSELRGGQPQHF
>14|TRBV7-9
CASSLQQGNYGYTF
>15|TRBV5-5
CASSFRPPSQETQYF
>16|TRBV3-1/TRBV3-2
CASSQDLTRVDYGYTF
>22|TRBV19
CASSPSLRARTSGRTSTDTQYF
>14|TRBV25-1
CASRAQGGGTEAFF
>16|TRBV10-1
CASSESGRPQGDTQYF
>16|TRBV19
CASSIGTGWAREKLFF
>14|TRBV2
CASTPQGAGYGYTF
>15|TRBV7-8
CASSLATGGNQPQHF
>18|TRBV21-1
CASSKEGTDGINTGELFF
>13|TRBV7-3
CASSLTRDNEQFF
>13|TRBV11-2
CASSLLSNQPQHF
>14|TRBV5-6
CASSFFGAGNTIYF
>15|TRBV24-1
CATSRAGGPFDEQFF
>14|TRBV19
CASSNRDRAGELFF
>12|TRBV25-1
CASRDRGSEQFF
>14|TRBV19
CASSISTFRYGYTF
>14|TRBV2
CASSTSRGSTEAFF
>14|TRBV2
CASSLAGVTGELFF
>13|TRBV6-5
CASSPAVNQPQHF
>15|TRBV2
CASSAEGYSYNEQFF